The sequence of this T cell receptor (beta chain) was determined in a study of cytomegalovirus exposure and HLA in healthy donors (dated by TCRdb to about 2017). Turning to the overall study: According to an earlier analysis of several hundred of the donors, about 179 million T cells yielded 117 million unique TCR beta sequences and 276 Gb of sequence data. An early release that covered roughly 600 HLA-typed donors contained approximately 290 gigabases of sequencing data and tens of millions of unique TCR sequences. Among the approximately 420 genotyped donors, around 81% belonged to the genetic ancestry cluster associated with self-reported Caucasian donors. The study aimed to test whether cataloging public T cell receptors could reveal signatures of past pathogen exposure. Using immunosequencing, the study profiled T cell repertoires from 640 or so subjects and related those repertoires to cytomegalovirus serostatus. A separate validation cohort of over 95 different subjects was used in addition to the roughly 620-subject first cohort. The study combined high-throughput TCR immunosequencing, statistical association of individual TCRs with disease status, and machine learning to predict cytomegalovirus infection status. A later analysis re-analyzed previously published TCR beta repertoires from 550 to 700 donors and added high-resolution HLA genotyping to study TCR occurrence patterns. In the later analysis, no new phenotypic data were used to find candidate immune exposures; instead, reliance was placed on TCR beta sequences and their occurrence across donors. An earlier analysis of a few hundred of the donors applied high-throughput TCR beta sequencing to assess whether each TCR beta V gene segment acted as functional or pseudogenic. Donor age, sex, ethnicity and CMV serostatus were compiled alongside the repertoire data. A later genetic analysis used genome-wide SNP genotypes for about 60% of the roughly 670 donors, treating that subset as a discovery cohort. Every repertoire in the discovery cohort had been generated on one and the same sequencing platform. HLA typing covered class I and class II loci at four-digit resolution. The number of typed donors differed by locus: roughly 629-640 for A, B, C, DRB1 and DQB1; 500 to 550 for DQA1; approximately 600 for DPA1; and some 450 for DPB1. Four to six DR-DQ haplotypes were handled as single units for association and clustering, since linkage in the cohort was strong. Among 300 to 450 genotyped donors of the cohort, an average of approximately 240,000 unique TCR beta nucleotide sequences were sequenced per donor, roughly 18% of them non-productive.

Study-wide conclusions, independent of this receptor: Linkage disequilibrium might explain the correlated functional status among segregating V segments, but an unknown experimental factor could not be ruled out. According to a later analysis, parvovirus B19, influenza, CMV and Epstein-Barr virus appeared linked to several top co-occurrence clusters. According to a later analysis, most CMV-associated TCR beta chains appeared to be HLA-restricted, and the HLA associations seemed to be driven largely by CMV exposure. Presence/absence analyses assumed roughly uniform sequencing depth across donors, an assumption that may not hold. Because some donors lacked HLA typing at each locus, the association tests relied only on the typed subset. Strong co-occurrence of HLA alleles, especially DR and DQ, made assigning TCR associations to individual alleles difficult. In a later genetic analysis, a missense DCLRE1C variant was associated with V-gene and J-gene trimming of TCR beta chains, and the association was replicated in an independent cohort. For the cohort, immune exposure information was limited to CMV serostatus. The classifier was reported to diagnose cytomegalovirus status with high specificity and sensitivity in both the original and validation cohorts. A cluster of highly shared sequence variants was judged likely to be a technical artifact of the sequencing pipeline. A further reported finding was that TCR beta sequences accurately predicted the HLA-A and HLA-B alleles for most subjects in the first cohort. Three of the identified cytomegalovirus-associated TCR beta chains were confirmed in vitro to be specific for cytomegalovirus antigens. The authors suggested that the approach could potentially be generalized to other disease states and immunological phenotypes. While some public TCRs were present in many individuals, most TCR sequences turned up only very rarely across donors. A later analysis associated 16,951 TCR beta sequences with specific HLA alleles at a false discovery rate of 0.05. Because the 87-base-pair reads could not distinguish some IMGT-functional V segments, including TRBV6-2 and TRBV6-3, those segments were excluded. A later genetic analysis reported fewer N-insertions in productive TCRs among donors in an Asian-associated ancestry cluster than the roughly 700-donor mean. According to a later analysis, TCR association rates differed among HLA loci, with DRB1 alleles showing the most associated TCRs and HLA-C alleles showing the fewest. The study gave a list of about 160 TCR beta chains associated with cytomegalovirus. In an earlier analysis of about 600 of the donors, most TCR beta V segments appeared in productive rearrangements about 90% or about 30% of the time, broadly matching IMGT annotations. This cohort had only TCR beta chains sequenced, and the lack of alpha or paired-chain data limited which features could be detected. The earlier analysis of around 600 of the donors excluded approximately 15 rarely observed V segments, including chromosome 9 orphons, because counts were too low. A later analysis found that HLA-associated TCR beta chains were more clonally expanded and had lower generation probabilities than equally common non-associated chains.

In total, 630 or so healthy bone marrow donors made up the cohort. At the time of sampling, every cohort member was nominally healthy, though immune exposures that went unrecorded were likely present. The donor was CMV seronegative and was included in the group of a few hundred seronegative cohort members. A peripheral blood sample was provided by each donor, and peripheral blood mononuclear cells were used for TCR beta sequencing. Genomic DNA extraction from the blood cell samples was performed with the Qiagen DNeasy Blood Extraction Kit. CDR1 and CDR2 were assigned from the germline V gene (reference sequence) as GTSNPN and SVGIG. Germline trimming: 5 bases from V, 5 bases from J; junction bases outside gene matches: 2. The CDR3 starts with the cysteine, ends with the phenylalanine, and has 13 residues. The retained sequence is limited to the CDR3, 39 bases, with the frame set at the first base.

Notes on this clone: What antigen it recognizes has not been identified. No quality values exist for individual bases; no much larger clone is one base distant.

The library relied on the immunoSEQ multiplex PCR assay. For the multiplex PCR, a mixture combining 60 forward primers for TCR Vbeta segments and 13 reverse primers for TCR Jbeta segments was used. The CDR3 region of rearranged TCR beta genes was amplified from genomic DNA with a multiplex PCR assay. The Illumina HiSeq System was used to sequence the amplified TCR beta libraries as 87-base-pair reads. On the study's bioinformatics: Across the 666 repertoires, a later analysis counted tens of millions of unique TCR beta chains, 8.5 million to 12 million of which were shared by at least two donors. Raw reads were error-corrected and collapsed into unique sequences with a nearest-neighbor algorithm that merged closely related sequences to remove PCR and sequencing errors. CDR3 sequences were aligned to IMGT reference sequences to assign V, D and J gene segments. Each retained sequence needed at least a six-nucleotide match to both a V gene segment and a J gene segment. Rearrangements were called productive when the CDR3 lacked stop codons and stayed in frame with V and J; all others were non-productive. Following IMGT convention, CDR3 was defined as the stretch from the second conserved V-encoded cysteine up to the conserved J-encoded phenylalanine. In an earlier analysis of 550 to 650 of the donors, sequences lacking an unambiguous match to a single V gene segment were excluded. An earlier analysis of just under 600 of the donors called V segments functional above 56.7% productive rearrangements and segregating when the between-donor standard deviation exceeded 5%. A statistical classification framework was developed to diagnose cytomegalovirus status using the catalog of TCR beta chain sequences. In a later analysis, V and J genes were assigned by comparing TCR nucleotide sequences against IMGT/GENE-DB human TR gene sequences. Using the TCRdist pipeline, a later analysis assigned CDR3 sequences along with most-parsimonious VDJ recombination scenarios. In a later analysis, each TCR beta chain was defined by its CDR3 amino acid sequence together with its V-gene family, and reads without a unique V-gene family were excluded. To address suspected cross-contamination and a sequencing artifact, a later analysis removed 592 highly shared, low-generation-probability nucleotide sequences. In a later analysis, a clonal expansion index for each public chain was calculated from normalized within-repertoire ranks of inferred template counts. In a later analysis, generation probabilities were computed using a VDJ recombination model fitted to out-of-frame rearrangements, and the results were checked against IGoR. A later analysis scored TCR-TCR, TCR-HLA and TCR-CMV co-occurrence with hypergeometric tests, applying a repertoire-size bias correction to TCR pairs. A later analysis estimated false discovery rates by permuting HLA or CMV assignments 20 times. In a later analysis, co-occurring TCRs were grouped using DBSCAN, and TCRdist sequence similarity was added for clustering within HLA-allele-positive subsets. Repertoires with fewer than 30,000 or more than 120,000 public chains, plus five repertoires with anomalous nucleotide sharing, were excluded from co-occurrence clustering. Here the immuneACCESS table is served through TCRdb, limited to in-frame sequences with V and J called. Missing clones are a known gap in these copies; in checked studies unresolved V genes cover under half, and the rest lacks a known reason. V, J and clone size reflect that table, while D and trimming were determined from the DNA. For this sample the table gives about 100,000 clones, of which around 75% were detected only once. In total, the top ten clones hold around 9.3% of the sample.

This receptor chain uses TRBV30 and TRBJ1-4, and 10 bases in between align with TRBD1. Sequencing was performed on PBMCs. This TCR came from a man aged 45 to 65 in good health and CMV-seronegative. The DNA reads as follows: TGTGCCTGGCGGACAGGGGGGAATGAAAAACTGTTTTTT. Its protein is CAWRTGGNEKLFF.